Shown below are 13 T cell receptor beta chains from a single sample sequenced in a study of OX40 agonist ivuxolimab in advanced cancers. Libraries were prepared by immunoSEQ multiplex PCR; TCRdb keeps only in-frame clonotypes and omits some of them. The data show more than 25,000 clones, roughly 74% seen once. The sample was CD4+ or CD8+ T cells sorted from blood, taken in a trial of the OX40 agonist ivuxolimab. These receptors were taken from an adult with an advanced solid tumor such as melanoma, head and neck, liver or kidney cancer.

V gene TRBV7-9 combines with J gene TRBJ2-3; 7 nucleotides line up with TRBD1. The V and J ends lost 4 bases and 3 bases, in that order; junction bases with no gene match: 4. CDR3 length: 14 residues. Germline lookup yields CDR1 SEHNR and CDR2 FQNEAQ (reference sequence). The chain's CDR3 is CASSYRGRTDTQYF. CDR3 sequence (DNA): TGTGCCAGCAGCTACAGGGGACGGACAGATACGCAGTATTTT. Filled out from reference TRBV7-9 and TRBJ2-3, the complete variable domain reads DTGVSQNPRHKITKRGQNVTFRCDPISEHNRLYWYRQTLGQGPEFLTYFQNEAQLEKSRLLSDRFSAERPKGSFSTLEIQRTEQGDSAMYLCASSYRGRTDTQYFGPGTRLTVL.

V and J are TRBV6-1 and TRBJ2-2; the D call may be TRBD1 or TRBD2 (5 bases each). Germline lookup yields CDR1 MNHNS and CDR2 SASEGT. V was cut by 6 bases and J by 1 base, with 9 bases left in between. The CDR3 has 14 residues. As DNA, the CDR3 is TGTGCCAGCAGATGGGGGTGGAACACCGGGGAGCTGTTTTTT. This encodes CASRWGWNTGELFF.

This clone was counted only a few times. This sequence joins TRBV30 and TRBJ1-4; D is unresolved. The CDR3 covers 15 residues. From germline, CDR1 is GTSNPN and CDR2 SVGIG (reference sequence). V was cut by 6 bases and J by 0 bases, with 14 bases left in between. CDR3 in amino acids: CACRGLGATNEKLFF. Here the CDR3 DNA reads TGTGCCTGTCGAGGCTTAGGTGCAACTAATGAAAAACTGTTTTTT.

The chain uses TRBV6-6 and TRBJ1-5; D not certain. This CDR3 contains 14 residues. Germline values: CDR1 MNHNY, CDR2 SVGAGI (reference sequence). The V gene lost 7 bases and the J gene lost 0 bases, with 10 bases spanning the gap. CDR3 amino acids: CASKVTSSNQPQHF. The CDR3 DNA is TGTGCCAGCAAGGTGACATCTAGCAATCAGCCCCAGCATTTT.

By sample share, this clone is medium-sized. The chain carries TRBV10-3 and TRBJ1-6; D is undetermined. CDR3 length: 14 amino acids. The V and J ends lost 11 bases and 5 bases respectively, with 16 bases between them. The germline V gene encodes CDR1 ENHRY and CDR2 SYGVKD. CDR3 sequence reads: CASRKGENNSPLHF. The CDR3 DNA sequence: TGTGCCTCTCGCAAGGGCGAAAATAATTCACCCCTCCACTTT.

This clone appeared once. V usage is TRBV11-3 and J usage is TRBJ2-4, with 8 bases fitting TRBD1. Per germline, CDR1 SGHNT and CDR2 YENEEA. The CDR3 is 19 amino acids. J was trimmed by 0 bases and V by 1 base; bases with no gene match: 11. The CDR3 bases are TGTGCCAGCAGCTTAGTCCGCGACGGGACAGGCCTAGCCAAAAACATTCAGTACTTC. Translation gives CASSLVRDGTGLAKNIQYF.

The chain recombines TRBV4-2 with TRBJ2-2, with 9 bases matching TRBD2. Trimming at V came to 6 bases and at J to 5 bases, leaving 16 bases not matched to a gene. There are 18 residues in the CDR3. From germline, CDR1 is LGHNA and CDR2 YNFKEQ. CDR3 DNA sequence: TGTGCCAGCAGACCCGGACGTAGCGGGGGCCTGGGAACCGGGGAGCTGTTTTTT. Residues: CASRPGRSGGLGTGELFF.

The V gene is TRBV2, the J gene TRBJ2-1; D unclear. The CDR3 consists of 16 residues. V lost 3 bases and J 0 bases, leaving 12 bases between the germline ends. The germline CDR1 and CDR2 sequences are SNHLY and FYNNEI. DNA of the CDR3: TGTGCCAGCAGTGATATTACGGCCAGCTCCTACAATGAGCAGTTCTTC. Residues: CASSDITASSYNEQFF. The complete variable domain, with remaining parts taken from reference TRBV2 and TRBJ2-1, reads EPEVTQTPSHQVTQMGQEVILRCVPISNHLYFYWYRQILGQKVEFLVSFYNNEISEKSEIFDDQFSVERPDGSNFTLKIRSTKLEDSAMYFCASSDITASSYNEQFFGPGTRLTVL.

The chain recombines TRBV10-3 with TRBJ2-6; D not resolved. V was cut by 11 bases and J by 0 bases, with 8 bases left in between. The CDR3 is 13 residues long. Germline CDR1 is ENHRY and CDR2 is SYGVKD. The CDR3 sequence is CAFWVSGANVLTF. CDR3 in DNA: TGTGCCTTCTGGGTCTCTGGGGCCAACGTCCTGACTTTC.

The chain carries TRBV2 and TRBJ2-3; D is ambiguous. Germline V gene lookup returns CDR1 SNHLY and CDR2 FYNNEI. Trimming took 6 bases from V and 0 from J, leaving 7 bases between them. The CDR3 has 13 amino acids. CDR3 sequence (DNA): TGTGCCAGCAGCAAATGGAGCACAGATACGCAGTATTTT. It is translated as CASSKWSTDTQYF.

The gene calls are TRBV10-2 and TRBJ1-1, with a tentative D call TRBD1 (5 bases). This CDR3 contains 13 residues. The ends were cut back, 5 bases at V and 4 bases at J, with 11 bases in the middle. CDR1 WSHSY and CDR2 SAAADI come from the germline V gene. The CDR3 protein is CASSFGQSTEAFF. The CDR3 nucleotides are TGCGCCAGCAGTTTTGGACAATCCACTGAAGCTTTCTTT.

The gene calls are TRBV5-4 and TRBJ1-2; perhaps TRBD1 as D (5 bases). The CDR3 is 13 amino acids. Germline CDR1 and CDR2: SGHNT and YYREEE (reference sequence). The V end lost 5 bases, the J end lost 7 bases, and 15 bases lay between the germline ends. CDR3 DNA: TGTGCCAGCAGAGGGGCAGGTAGAGTTGGCTACACCTTC. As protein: CASRGAGRVGYTF.

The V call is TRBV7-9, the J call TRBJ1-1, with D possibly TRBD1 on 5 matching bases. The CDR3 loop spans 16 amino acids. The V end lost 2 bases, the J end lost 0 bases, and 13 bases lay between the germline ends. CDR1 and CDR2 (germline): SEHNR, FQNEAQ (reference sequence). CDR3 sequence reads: CASSLISEGMNTEAFF. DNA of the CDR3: TGTGCCAGCAGCTTAATTTCGGAGGGGATGAACACTGAAGCTTTCTTT.